This TCR beta chain was observed in a study of blood T cells in healthy people across ages. Notes on this clonotype: The antigen is not known.

Each sample yielded at least 6 million isolated PBMCs. V lost 1 base to trimming and J lost 8 bases, with 14 bases between them. The CDR3 covers 14 residues. Germline CDR1 is MGHDK and CDR2 is SYGVNS. A second PCR, run for about 7 to 11 cycles, used a sample-barcoded 5' primer plus a J-beta primer mix. From each sample, at least 3 million paired-end reads containing CDR3 were obtained. TCRdb re-called the 5' RACE reads through MiXCR, storing one row per CDR3 protein. This table holds 800,000 to 1,000,000 distinct CDR3 sequences, roughly 48% found once. Study conclusions and caveats: The study found more naive CD4+ cells and higher diversity in long-lived than aged donors.

V is TRBV25-1 and J is TRBJ1-2; D remains unclear. This TCR came from a man aged 30 to 39 in good health. The specimen was blood. In nucleotides, the CDR3 is TGTGCCAGCAGTGAATCGCCCCTGATCCGGGGCTACACCTTC. This gives the protein CASSESPLIRGYTF.